This paragraph covers one T cell receptor (beta chain) sequence. Relative to its sample, this clonotype is medium-sized (0.01 to 0.1%). Its antigen specificity is not known. No much larger clonotype is one base removed from it; base qualities were not supplied. The data stem from a study of T and B cells in COVID-19 patients (dated by TCRdb to 2019 to 2021). For the wider study: Using TRB and IGH repertoire sequencing of peripheral blood, the study characterized adaptive immunity in COVID-19 patients who had active infection or had recovered. The TCR and BCR sequence repository comprised over 35 patients and over 60 time points, with over 7 million TCR sequences analysed. Two patients were in both the active and recovered cohorts because samples existed from active disease and from after recovery. Comorbidities linked to unfavorable COVID-19 outcome were present in about 90% of the roughly 20 patients in the active-infection cohort. In the active-infection cohort, about 65% of the roughly 20 patients were critically ill and required mechanical ventilation or ECMO. The recovered cohort included some 18 patients who contributed some 20 samples, and most of those patients had mild to moderate COVID-19 that was managed on an outpatient basis. Patients in the recovered cohort had a median age of 34 years, compared with roughly 67 years for patients in the active-infection cohort. An age-matched reference group of over 35 healthy donors negative for COVID-19 antibodies served as the comparison for repertoire analyses. As many as 9 follow-up blood samples were collected from each patient, and in some individuals these samples spanned different disease stages. Summary of the overall study and its limitations: Specific T cell subsets (CD4+/Treg/CD8+) and sorted SARS-CoV-2-responsive or tetramer+ T cells had not yet been sequenced, and the corresponding sequencing experiments were ongoing. In active COVID-19, TRB repertoires were highly clonal, while at recovery, diversity and richness increased above the levels seen in healthy donors. Prospective validation of the reported TCR clusters was stated to be required before clinical use. The cohort was considered too small to assess HLA contributions to COVID-19 susceptibility or severity. Blood samples obtained from mildly ill patients during symptoms, as well as early samples obtained from severe cases, were available only in scarce numbers. A total of 2,000 to 2,500 TCR clusters were exclusive to the recovered cohort, and around 31 of those clusters were low-pGen clusters. In patients with COVID-19, the usage of TRBV/TRBJ genes was reported to be strongly skewed.

The CDR3 runs 14 residues from the cysteine to the phenylalanine. Kept here is only the CDR3 DNA, which spans 42 bases and is read in frame from base 1. The junction shows trimming of 7 bases on V and 1 base on J, plus 12 bases between the germline ends. According to the germline V gene (reference sequence), CDR1 reads LNHDA and CDR2 reads SQIVND. Data came from an Illumina MiSeq. TRB rearrangements were amplified by multiplex PCR with BIOMED2 TRB-A/B primer pools. Illumina-compatible adapters and 7-nucleotide sample barcodes were added to the amplicons in two consecutive PCRs. Phusion HS II polymerase was used for all library PCRs. Amplicons were purified from gel with the NucleoSpin Gel and PCR Clean-up kit, quantified on Qubit, and pooled at around 4 nM. Before Illumina next-generation sequencing, the quality of the amplicon pool was assessed on an Agilent 2100 Bioanalyzer. For the original study's pipeline: TRB rearrangements were annotated with MiXCR 3.0.8 using the default MiXCR reference library. Non-productive reads and sequences with fewer than 2 reads were removed, and every unique CDR3 nucleotide sequence was treated as one clone. R 3.5.1 was used to calculate clonality, diversity, richness and V-J gene usage. GLIPH2 was used to cluster TCRs based on CDR3 similarity, and OLGA was used to calculate the generation probabilities. Only GLIPH2 clusters containing at least four unique TCR clonotypes present in at least three individuals were kept. TCRdb took the public reads, trimmed them with fastp at Q25, ran MiXCR for clone calling and kept in-frame beta chains. One record per CDR3 amino acid sequence lists the most common genes and DNA. In this record, the V and J calls reflect TCRdb's handling and not the investigators' own analysis. The sample table contains 9,900 or so distinct CDR3 sequences; only one count was recorded for approximately 31% of them. Over 15% of the sample is taken by the ten largest.

TRB repertoires were amplified from about 250-500 ng of genomic DNA extracted from blood. Sequenced material: blood. This sequence was found in a human donor with active COVID-19. The sequence links TRBV19 to TRBJ2-3, and the D gene may be TRBD1, 5 bases matching. CDR3 protein: CASTFRGGTDTQYF. The DNA reads as follows: TGTGCCAGTACCTTTAGGGGTGGCACAGATACGCAGTATTTT.